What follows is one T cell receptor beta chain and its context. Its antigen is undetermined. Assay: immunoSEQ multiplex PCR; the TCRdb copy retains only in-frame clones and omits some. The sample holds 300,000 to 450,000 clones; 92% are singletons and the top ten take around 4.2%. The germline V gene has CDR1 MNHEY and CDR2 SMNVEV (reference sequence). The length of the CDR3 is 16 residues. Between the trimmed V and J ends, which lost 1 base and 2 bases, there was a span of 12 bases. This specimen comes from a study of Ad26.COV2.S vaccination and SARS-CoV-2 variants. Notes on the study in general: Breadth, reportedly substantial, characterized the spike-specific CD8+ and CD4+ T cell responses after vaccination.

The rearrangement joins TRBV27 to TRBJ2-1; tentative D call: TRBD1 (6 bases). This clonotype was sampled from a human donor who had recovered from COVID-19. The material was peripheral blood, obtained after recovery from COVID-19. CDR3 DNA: TGTGCCAGCAGTTTATATGGGGCAGGGGCCTACAATGAGCAGTTCTTC. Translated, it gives CASSLYGAGAYNEQFF.